The 5 T cell receptor beta chains in this list originate from one sample, sequenced in a study of beta chain features in type 1 diabetes. Every bit of the isolated RNA underwent reverse transcription, so sequencing read expressed TCRB transcripts. The assay was immunoSEQ multiplex PCR, and TCRdb's table has in-frame clones only and misses some. The data contain hundreds of thousands of clones, around an eighth of them seen just once; the ten biggest clones take up 0.017%. Material: naive CD4+ T cells from blood. These receptors were taken from a man aged 18 to 29 in good health.

The chain employs TRBV7-2 and TRBJ2-3, with no clear D. Trimming left V 2 bases short and J 1 base short, with 10 bases between. The germline gives CDR1 SGHTA, CDR2 FQGNSA. The CDR3 covers 15 residues. This CDR3 is CASSLYSVGTDTQYF. CDR3 DNA: TGTGCCAGCAGCTTATATAGTGTCGGCACAGATACGCAGTATTTT.

The rearrangement links TRBV9 to TRBJ2-2; 11 nucleotides align to TRBD2. The germline CDR1 and CDR2 sequences are SGDLS and YYNGEE. V was pared by 2 bases and J by 6 bases, with 6 bases of the junction left unmatched. The CDR3 is 16 residues long. Written as DNA, the CDR3 is TGTGCCAGCAGCGTCATAGCGGGAGGGCCCGCCGGGGAGCTGTTTTTT. Amino acids: CASSVIAGGPAGELFF.

This chain joins TRBV30 and TRBJ2-7; TRBD2 is a possible D gene (5 bases). This CDR3 comprises 11 residues. Germline V lookup: CDR1 GTSNPN, CDR2 SVGIG (reference sequence). The ends were cut back, 4 bases at V and 6 bases at J, with 10 bases in the middle. The CDR3 DNA reads TGTGCCTGGAACTGGGGAGCCGAGCAGTACTTC. This translates into CAWNWGAEQYF. Full variable domain (missing parts from reference TRBV30 and TRBJ2-7): SQTIHQWPATLVQPVGSPLSLECTVEGTSNPNLYWYRQAAGRGLQLLFYSVGIGQISSEVPQNLSASRPQDRQFILSSKKLLLSDSGFYLCAWNWGAEQYFGPGTRLTVT.

The V call is TRBV7-2, the J call TRBJ2-4, with 7 bases aligning to TRBD1. Per germline, CDR1 SGHTA and CDR2 FQGNSA. This CDR3 is built from 14 residues. V dropped 0 bases and J dropped 9; count of bases not matched to a gene: 5. The chain's CDR3 is CASSLAYRGAIQYF. The CDR3 DNA reads as TGTGCCAGCAGCTTAGCTTACAGGGGTGCCATTCAGTACTTC. Complete variable domain (other parts from reference TRBV7-2 and TRBJ2-4): GAGVSQSPSNKVTEKGKDVELRCDPISGHTALYWYRQSLGQGLEFLIYFQGNSAPDKSGLPSDRFSAERTGGSVSTLTIQRTQQEDSAVYLCASSLAYRGAIQYFGAGTRLSVL.

The J gene is TRBJ2-1, the V gene TRBV29-1; TRBD2 matches at 12 bases. J lost 7 bases, V lost 6 bases, and 7 bases had no gene match. This CDR3 has 14 residues. Germline CDR1 SQVTM, CDR2 ANQGSEA. In DNA, the CDR3 is TGCAGCGTCGTTACTAGCGGGAGGAGAAATGAGCAGTTCTTC. Translation gives CSVVTSGRRNEQFF.